Shown below are 10 T cell receptor beta chains from a single sample sequenced in a study of CD8 T cells in ankylosing spondylitis. TCRdb used MiXCR to reprocess the 5' RACE reads, holding one entry per CDR3 protein. This sample has about 150,000 distinct CDR3 sequences, with under 35% found just once. The source material was synovial fluid, either unsorted or a sorted T cell fraction (not recorded which). Every receptor here comes from a male donor with ankylosing spondylitis.

The rearrangement uses TRBV25-1 and TRBJ1-4; D is unclear. Trimming took off 5 bases at V and 5 bases at J, with 15 bases between the two ends. Per the germline V gene, CDR1 is MGHDK and CDR2 is SYGVNS. The CDR3 is 15 amino acids. The CDR3 sequence: CASSKSGNQNEKLFF. CDR3 nucleotide sequence: TGTGCCAGCAGTAAGTCCGGGAACCAGAATGAAAAACTGTTTTTT.

The chain has TRBV5-5 and TRBJ1-2; D is unresolved. The CDR3 is 15 residues long. Germline CDR1 and CDR2: SGHKS and YYEKEE (reference sequence). V was trimmed by 0 bases and J by 2 bases, leaving 11 bases between them. CDR3 protein: CASSLDPQNNYGYTF. The CDR3 nucleotides are TGTGCCAGCAGCTTGGATCCACAGAACAACTATGGCTACACCTTC.

The chain employs TRBV9 and TRBJ2-1; 9 bases match TRBD2. CDR1 and CDR2 (germline): SGDLS, YYNGEE. This CDR3 is built from 16 residues. J lost 8 bases, V lost 7 bases, and 16 bases had no gene match. The CDR3 sequence is CASGFRGASGTHEQFF. CDR3 in DNA: TGTGCCAGCGGCTTTAGGGGGGCTAGCGGGACCCATGAGCAGTTCTTC.

DNA for the CDR3: TGTGCCAGCAGTTCTCAGGGGGCAAGCAATCAGCCCCAGCATTTT. Translating it yields CASSSQGASNQPQHF. This chain links TRBV6-5 with TRBJ1-5; 8 bases agree with TRBD1. CDR3 length equals 15 residues. Trimming took 4 bases from V and 1 from J; bases not matched to a gene: 3. Germline V gene data show CDR1 as MNHEY and CDR2 as SVGAGI.

This clonotype was detected only a few times. The chain joins TRBV29-1 to TRBJ2-1, with 8 bases that match TRBD1. Unmatched junction bases numbered 7, after V lost 3 bases and J lost 0 bases. Germline lookup yields CDR1 SQVTM and CDR2 ANQGSEA. There are 16 residues in the CDR3. In nucleotides, the CDR3 is TGCAGCGTTGAGACTGGGCAGGGGGCCTCCTACAATGAGCAGTTCTTC. This translates into CSVETGQGASYNEQFF.

The chain employs TRBV11-2 and TRBJ2-7; D is uncertain. Germline V gene lookup returns CDR1 SGHAT and CDR2 FQNNGV. The CDR3 runs 13 residues. V was cut by 2 bases and J by 2 bases, with 7 bases left in between. The DNA for the CDR3 is TGTGCCAGCAGCTTACTGATGACCTACGAGCAGTACTTC. Encoded protein: CASSLLMTYEQYF.

Many counts were recorded for this clonotype. The J gene is TRBJ1-1, the V gene TRBV18, with D uncertain. Trimming pared 0 bases from V and 0 bases from J, leaving 5 bases between. The germline gives CDR1 KGHSH, CDR2 LQKENI. CDR3 size: 14 residues. The CDR3 nucleotides read TGTGCCAGCTCACCACCCTCGGTGAACACTGAAGCTTTCTTT. This gives the protein CASSPPSVNTEAFF.

This clonotype appeared many times. The chain has TRBV3-1 and TRBJ2-7, with a weak D call TRBD1 (5 bases). This CDR3 region has 15 residues. CDR1 is LGHDT and CDR2 is YNNKEL in the germline V gene (reference sequence). V lost 2 bases, J lost 2 bases, and 13 bases lay in between. The CDR3 is CASSQSAGKAYEQYF. CDR3 sequence (DNA): TGTGCCAGCAGCCAATCGGCAGGGAAAGCCTACGAGCAGTACTTC.

This clonotype occurred a few times. The chain joins TRBV6-1 to TRBJ2-7; 7 bases agree with TRBD2. CDR3 length equals 15 residues. The germline V gene encodes CDR1 MNHNS and CDR2 SASEGT. The ends lost 5 bases at V and 6 bases at J; junction bases unmatched: 13. DNA for the CDR3: TGTGCCAGCAGTCCCGGATGGGGGAGGGCCTCCGAGCAGTACTTC. It encodes CASSPGWGRASEQYF.

The chain employs TRBV2 and TRBJ2-1, with D possibly being TRBD2 (6 bases). The V gene lost 4 bases and the J gene lost 6 bases, with 10 bases spanning the gap. The CDR3 extends over 13 amino acids. CDR1 is SNHLY and CDR2 is FYNNEI in the germline V gene. The CDR3 nucleotides read TGTGCCAGCAGTGGGACTACCTCCAATGAGCAGTTCTTC. This gives the protein CASSGTTSNEQFF. Supplemented by reference TRBV2 and TRBJ2-1, the full variable domain reads EPEVTQTPSHQVTQMGQEVILRCVPISNHLYFYWYRQILGQKVEFLVSFYNNEISEKSEIFDDQFSVERPDGSNFTLKIRSTKLEDSAMYFCASSGTTSNEQFFGPGTRLTVL.